This T cell receptor beta chain was sequenced in a study of T cell changes during pregnancy in multiple sclerosis. V shed 2 bases and J shed 0 bases, with 8 bases lying between them. CDR1 is MNHEY and CDR2 is SVGAGI in the germline V gene. The CDR3 contains 16 residues. Sequencing was performed with immunoSEQ multiplex PCR; in TCRdb, only in-frame clones are kept and a portion is missing. The sample lists tens of thousands of clones; about 88% were seen once. Source: CD8+ T cells from peripheral blood mononuclear cells, taken in the second trimester of pregnancy. The source of this sequence is a female donor with multiple sclerosis, enrolled in a pregnancy study. The chain uses TRBV6-5 and TRBJ2-6; D is undetermined. CDR3 sequence (DNA): TGTGCCAGCAGTTACGCGGCAGCCTCTGGGGCCAACGTCCTGACTTTC. It yields the protein CASSYAAASGANVLTF.